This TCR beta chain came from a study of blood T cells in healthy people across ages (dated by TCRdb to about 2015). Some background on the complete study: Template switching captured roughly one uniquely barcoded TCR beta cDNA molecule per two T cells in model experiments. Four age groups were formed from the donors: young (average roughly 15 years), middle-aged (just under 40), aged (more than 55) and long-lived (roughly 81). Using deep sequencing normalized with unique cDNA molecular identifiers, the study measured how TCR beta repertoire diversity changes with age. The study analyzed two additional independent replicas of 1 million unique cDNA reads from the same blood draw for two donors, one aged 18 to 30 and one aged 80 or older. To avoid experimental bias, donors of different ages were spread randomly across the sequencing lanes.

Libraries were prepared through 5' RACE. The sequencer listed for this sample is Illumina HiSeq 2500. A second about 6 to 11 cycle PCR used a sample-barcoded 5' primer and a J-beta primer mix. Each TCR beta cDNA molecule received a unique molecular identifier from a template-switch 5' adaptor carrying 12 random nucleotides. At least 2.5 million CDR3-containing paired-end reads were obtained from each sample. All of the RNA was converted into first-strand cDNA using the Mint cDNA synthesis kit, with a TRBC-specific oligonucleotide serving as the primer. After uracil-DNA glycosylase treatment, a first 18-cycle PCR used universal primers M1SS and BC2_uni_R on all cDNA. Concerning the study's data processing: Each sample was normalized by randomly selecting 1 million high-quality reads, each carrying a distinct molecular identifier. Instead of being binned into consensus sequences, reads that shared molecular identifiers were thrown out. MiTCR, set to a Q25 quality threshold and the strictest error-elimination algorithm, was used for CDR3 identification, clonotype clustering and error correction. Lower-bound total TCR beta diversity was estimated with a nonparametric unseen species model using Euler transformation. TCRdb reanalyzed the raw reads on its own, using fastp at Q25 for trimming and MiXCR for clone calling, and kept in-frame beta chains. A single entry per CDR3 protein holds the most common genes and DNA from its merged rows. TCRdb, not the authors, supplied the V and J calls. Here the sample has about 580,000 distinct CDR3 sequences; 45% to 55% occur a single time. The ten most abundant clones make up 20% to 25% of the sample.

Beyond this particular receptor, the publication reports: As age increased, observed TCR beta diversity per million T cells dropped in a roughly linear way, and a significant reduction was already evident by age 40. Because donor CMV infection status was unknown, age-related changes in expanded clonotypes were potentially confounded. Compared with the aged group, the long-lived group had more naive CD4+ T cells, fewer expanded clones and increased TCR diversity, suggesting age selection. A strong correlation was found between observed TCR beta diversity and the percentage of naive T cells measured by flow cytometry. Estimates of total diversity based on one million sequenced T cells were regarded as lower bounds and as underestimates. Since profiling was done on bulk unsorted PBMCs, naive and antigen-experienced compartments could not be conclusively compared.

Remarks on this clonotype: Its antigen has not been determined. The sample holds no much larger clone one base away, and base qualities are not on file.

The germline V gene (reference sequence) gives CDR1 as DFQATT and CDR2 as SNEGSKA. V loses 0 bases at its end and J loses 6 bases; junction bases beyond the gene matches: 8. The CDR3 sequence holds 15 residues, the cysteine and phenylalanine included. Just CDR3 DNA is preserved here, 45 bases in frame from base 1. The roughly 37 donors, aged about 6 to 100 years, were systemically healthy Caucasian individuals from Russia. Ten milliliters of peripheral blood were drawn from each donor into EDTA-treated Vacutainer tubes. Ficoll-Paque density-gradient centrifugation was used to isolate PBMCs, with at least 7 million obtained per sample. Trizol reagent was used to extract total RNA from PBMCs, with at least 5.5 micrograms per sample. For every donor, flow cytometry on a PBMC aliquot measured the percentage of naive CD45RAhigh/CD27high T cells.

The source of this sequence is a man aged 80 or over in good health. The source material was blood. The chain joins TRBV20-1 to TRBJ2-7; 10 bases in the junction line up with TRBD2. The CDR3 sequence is CSARDVRAGGCEQYF. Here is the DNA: TGCAGTGCTAGAGATGTCAGAGCGGGAGGGTGCGAGCAGTACTTC.